These 29 T cell receptor beta chains originate from one sample sequenced in a study of Graves' ophthalmopathy and Graves' hyperthyroidism. Amplified material comprised TCR beta CDR3 regions derived from RNA transcripts. Amplification began with first-round RT-PCR using HTBI primers, then second-round multiplex PCR was performed. TCRdb reanalysed the multiplex PCR reads using MiXCR and keeps one entry per CDR3 protein. This sample carries roughly 610,000 distinct CDR3 sequences, about 24% of them seen once, and the ten largest clones take approximately 7%. What was sequenced was peripheral blood. These TCRs come from a woman younger than 35 with stable Graves' hyperthyroidism. Some clones in this sample may be carry-over from other donors' samples.

The V gene is TRBV7-9, the J gene TRBJ1-5, with D hard to call. CDR1 is SEHNR, CDR2 FQNEAQ, per germline (reference sequence). The CDR3 extends over 15 amino acids. Trimming took off 5 bases at V and 7 bases at J, with 18 bases between the two ends. CDR3 in DNA: TGTGCCAGCAGCCCATTGTCAGCCCGGTCGCAGCCCCAGCATTTT. Its translation: CASSPLSARSQPQHF.

This clonotype has just a few counts. V gene TRBV3-1 combines with J gene TRBJ2-7, with 8 positions matching TRBD2. This CDR3 has 15 residues. The V gene end was trimmed by 4 bases and the J gene end by 7 bases; junction bases not matched to a gene: 12. From germline, CDR1 is LGHDT and CDR2 YNNKEL (reference sequence). Here the CDR3 reads CASSRAKRGLGEQYF. The DNA of the CDR3 is TGTGCCAGCAGCCGGGCCAAGCGGGGGCTAGGGGAGCAGTACTTC.

The chain has TRBV20-1 and TRBJ1-2; no reliable D call. V dropped 8 bases and J dropped 4 bases, with 17 bases sitting between them. This CDR3 has 13 residues. Germline CDR1 reads DFQATT; CDR2 reads SNEGSKA (reference sequence). CDR3 sequence: CSLQPYSSYGYTF. CDR3 DNA sequence: TGCAGTTTACAGCCTTACAGTTCCTATGGCTACACCTTC.

Many counts were recorded for this clonotype. The chain uses TRBV6-1 and TRBJ1-2, with TRBD1 as a possible D gene (5 bases). Trimming removed 4 bases from V and 0 bases from J, with 15 bases in between. CDR3 length equals 16 residues. In germline, CDR1 is MNHNS, CDR2 SASEGT. The CDR3 nucleotides are TGTGCCAGCAGTGGGGGACTTCTTACCCCTAACTATGGCTACACCTTC. Its translation is CASSGGLLTPNYGYTF.

This chain uses TRBV6-2 or TRBV6-3 with TRBJ1-1, with D hard to call. The V gene lost 2 bases and the J gene lost 0 bases, with 19 bases spanning the gap. The CDR3 totals 18 residues. Germline-derived CDR1 and CDR2 are MNHEY and SVGEGT. The CDR3 nucleotides are TGTGCCAGCAGTTACGGGGTTGGAGGTAGAAGCCTGAACACTGAAGCTTTCTTT. This gives the protein CASSYGVGGRSLNTEAFF.

This clonotype was recorded at least ten times. V and J are TRBV2 and TRBJ1-1, with TRBD1 identical over 8 bases. This CDR3 is 14 amino acids long. The germline V gene has CDR1 SNHLY and CDR2 FYNNEI. The ends lost 7 bases at V and 1 base at J; junction bases unmatched: 5. The CDR3, as DNA: TGTGCCAGCATTAGACAGGGGTGGAACACTGAAGCTTTCTTT. As protein: CASIRQGWNTEAFF.

As to this clonotype: This may be a read error, as it is one base from a much larger clone. The rearrangement joins TRBV20-1 to TRBJ1-1; no clear D. Germline CDR1 is DFQATT and CDR2 is SNEGSKA (reference sequence). CDR3 length: 14 residues. The CDR3 DNA reads as TGCAGTGCTAGAAGGAACACCTTGAACACTGAAGCTTCCTTT. The encoded protein is CSARRNTLNTEASF.

This clonotype appeared many times. The chain recombines TRBV2 with TRBJ1-5; 7 bases fit TRBD1. The CDR3 totals 15 residues. V dropped 6 bases and J dropped 4; count of bases not matched to a gene: 9. Germline loops: CDR1 SNHLY, CDR2 FYNNEI. Here the CDR3 reads CASRTTGLGNQPQHF. DNA for the CDR3: TGTGCCAGCAGAACGACAGGGCTGGGGAATCAGCCCCAGCATTTT.

In regard to this clonotype: Given the absence of the conserved phenylalanine or tryptophan at the CDR3 end, a read error is likely. The rearrangement joins TRBV6-1 to TRBJ1-5, with D possibly TRBD1 on 5 matching bases. The CDR3 consists of 14 residues. V was pared by 6 bases and J by 1 base, with 10 bases between. Germline assignment: CDR1 MNHNS and CDR2 SASEGT. CDR3: CASRHWDSNQPQHV. The DNA of the CDR3 is TGTGCCAGCAGACACTGGGACAGCAATCAGCCCCAGCATGTG.

This clonotype was detected many times. CDR3 sequence reads: CATSIALSGREETQYF. In DNA, the CDR3 is TGTGCCACCAGCATAGCGCTTAGCGGGAGGGAAGAGACCCAGTACTTC. The gene calls are TRBV15 and TRBJ2-5; 11 nucleotides line up with TRBD2. Germline loops: CDR1 LNHNV, CDR2 YYDKDF (reference sequence). V lost 4 bases to trimming and J lost 3 bases; unmatched junction nucleotides: 7. The CDR3 loop spans 16 amino acids.

This CDR3 reads CASSRPRAGNTEAFF. The CDR3 bases are TGTGCCAGCAGCCGGCCCAGAGCAGGGAACACTGAAGCTTTCTTT. The V call is TRBV3-1, the J call TRBJ1-1, with no clear D. The length of the CDR3 is 15 residues. Deletions cut 4 bases from V and 1 base from J, with 13 bases between. CDR1 and CDR2 (germline): LGHDT, YNNKEL (reference sequence). Full variable domain (outside the CDR3, taken from reference TRBV3-1 and TRBJ1-1): DTAVSQTPKYLVTQMGNDKSIKCEQNLGHDTMYWYKQDSKKFLKIMFSYNNKELIINETVPNRFSPKSPDKAHLNLHINSLELGDSAVYFCASSRPRAGNTEAFFGQGTRLTVV.

This clonotype appeared many times. The chain recombines TRBV9 with TRBJ2-2; 10 bases map to TRBD2. The CDR3 runs 17 residues. Germline CDR1 SGDLS, CDR2 YYNGEE. The V segment lost 3 bases and the J segment 7 bases; nucleotides outside the gene matches: 12. The CDR3 DNA reads TGTGCCAGCAGCGGAAGCCTTAGCGGGAGGAGTGACGGGGAGCTGTTTTTT. Translation gives CASSGSLSGRSDGELFF.

This clonotype was found many times. The chain employs TRBV6-5 and TRBJ2-7, with a tentative D call TRBD1 (6 bases). V gave up 0 bases and J gave up 4 bases, with 10 bases separating them. There are 14 residues in the CDR3. Germline V gene lookup returns CDR1 MNHEY and CDR2 SVGAGI. CDR3 in amino acids: CASSYSQGSYEQYF. The CDR3 bases are TGTGCCAGCAGTTACTCCCAGGGGTCTTACGAGCAGTACTTC.

In nucleotides, the CDR3 is TGTGCCAGCAGTTTCGGCCAGACCGAAACCGAAGCTTTCTTT. Its protein product is CASSFGQTETEAFF. The chain combines TRBV12-3 or TRBV12-4 with TRBJ1-1; no clear D gene. This CDR3 comprises 14 residues. V lost 3 bases and J 8 bases, leaving 16 bases between the germline ends.

This clonotype was seen ten or more times. The chain uses TRBV2 and TRBJ1-5, with D unresolved. CDR3 size: 15 residues. V lost 3 bases and J 4 bases, leaving 13 bases between the germline ends. The V gene's germline CDR1 is SNHLY and CDR2 FYNNEI. The CDR3 protein is CASSEGRMGNQPQHF. The CDR3 DNA sequence: TGTGCCAGCAGTGAGGGGAGGATGGGTAATCAGCCCCAGCATTTT. Looking up the rest from reference TRBV2 and TRBJ1-5 gives the full variable domain: EPEVTQTPSHQVTQMGQEVILRCVPISNHLYFYWYRQILGQKVEFLVSFYNNEISEKSEIFDDQFSVERPDGSNFTLKIRSTKLEDSAMYFCASSEGRMGNQPQHFGDGTRLSIL.

This clonotype appeared many times. The chain has TRBV12-3 or TRBV12-4 and TRBJ2-2; 13 positions match TRBD2. Trimming took 6 bases from V and 6 from J; bases not matched to a gene: 13. The CDR3 totals 18 residues. CDR3 region: CASSPPPGLAGVSGELFF. Written as DNA, the CDR3 is TGTGCCAGCAGCCCTCCCCCCGGACTAGCGGGAGTCTCCGGGGAGCTGTTTTTT.

The CDR3 nucleotides read TGTGCCATCAGTGAGTATGGGGGAGCCACTGAAGCTTTCTTT. Its translation: CAISEYGGATEAFF. The rearrangement joins TRBV10-3 to TRBJ1-1, with D perhaps TRBD1 (5 bases). CDR3 length: 14 amino acids. The V gene lost 1 base and the J gene lost 4 bases, with 10 bases spanning the gap. Germline CDR1 and CDR2: ENHRY and SYGVKD.

In its sample, this clonotype was seen many times. The J gene is TRBJ1-2, the V gene TRBV20-1, with unresolved D. In germline, CDR1 is DFQATT, CDR2 SNEGSKA (reference sequence). This CDR3 has 12 residues. V shed 0 bases and J shed 0 bases, with 2 bases lying between them. The CDR3 protein is CSARDTNYGYTF. CDR3 nucleotide sequence: TGCAGTGCTAGAGACACTAACTATGGCTACACCTTC.

The table lists this clonotype with many counts. This rearrangement joins TRBV20-1 to TRBJ1-1; maybe TRBD1 (6 bases). The CDR3 loop spans 14 amino acids. Trimming pared 0 bases from V and 1 base from J, leaving 9 bases between. Germline V gives CDR1 DFQATT, CDR2 SNEGSKA (reference sequence). This CDR3 is CSARDRGRNTEAFF. For the CDR3, the DNA is TGCAGTGCTAGAGACAGGGGCAGGAACACTGAAGCTTTCTTT.

Only one count was recorded for this clonotype. This chain joins TRBV2 and TRBJ1-3; tentative D call: TRBD1 (6 bases). V lost 4 bases and J 1 base, leaving 11 bases between the germline ends. The CDR3 length is 15 residues. CDR1 and CDR2 from the germline V gene are SNHLY and FYNNEI. The CDR3 DNA sequence: TGTGCCAGCAGTGGCCCAACAGGGTCTGGAAACACCATATATTTT. Translated: CASSGPTGSGNTIYF.

There are a few counts of this clonotype. The chain joins TRBV30 to TRBJ2-7; TRBD1 matches at 7 bases. The trim removed 6 bases at V and 0 bases at J, leaving 8 bases unmatched. The CDR3 is made up of 14 amino acids. The germline CDR1 and CDR2 sequences are GTSNPN and SVGIG (reference sequence). The CDR3 protein is CACRDSYNSYEQYF. DNA for the CDR3: TGTGCCTGTAGGGACAGCTACAACTCCTACGAGCAGTACTTC.

This clonotype was observed a few times. This chain uses TRBV6-1 with TRBJ2-5; D might be TRBD2 (5 bases). V lost 6 bases and J 4 bases, leaving 15 bases between the germline ends. The CDR3 spans 14 residues. Germline values: CDR1 MNHNS, CDR2 SASEGT. The CDR3 DNA reads TGTGCCAGCAGGTCGACCCCCGGAGGAGAGACCCAGTACTTC. Protein product: CASRSTPGGETQYF.

This clonotype showed up many times. V gene TRBV7-9 combines with J gene TRBJ1-1; TRBD1 aligns across 7 bases. This CDR3 is built from 13 residues. V gave up 5 bases and J gave up 4 bases; unmatched junction bases: 4. Germline V CDR1 and CDR2: SEHNR, FQNEAQ (reference sequence). The CDR3 nucleotides are TGTGCCAGCAGCGCACAGGGGACCACTGAAGCTTTCTTT. It encodes CASSAQGTTEAFF. Variable domain in full (rest from reference TRBV7-9 and TRBJ1-1): DTGVSQNPRHKITKRGQNVTFRCDPISEHNRLYWYRQTLGQGPEFLTYFQNEAQLEKSRLLSDRFSAERPKGSFSTLEIQRTEQGDSAMYLCASSAQGTTEAFFGQGTRLTVV.

This sequence joins TRBV30 and TRBJ1-2, with 8 bases matching TRBD1. Germline V CDR1 and CDR2: GTSNPN, SVGIG (reference sequence). The CDR3 extends over 16 amino acids. The V and J ends lost 4 bases and 4 bases, in that order; junction bases with no gene match: 14. This CDR3 reads CAWTDRGPTGVYGYTF. DNA of the CDR3: TGTGCCTGGACCGACAGGGGACCCACGGGGGTCTATGGCTACACCTTC.

The chain is built from TRBV28 and TRBJ1-1; possible D gene TRBD1, 5 bases. Per the germline V gene, CDR1 is MDHEN and CDR2 is SYDVKM. The length of the CDR3 is 11 residues. V was pared by 5 bases and J by 11 bases, with 12 bases between. This chain's CDR3 is CASSPGTQAFF. CDR3 sequence (DNA): TGTGCCAGCAGTCCCGGGACCCAGGCTTTCTTT.

Only a few counts were recorded for this clonotype. This chain links TRBV20-1 with TRBJ2-2; 10 positions agree with TRBD2. The length of the CDR3 is 17 residues. Germline-derived CDR1 and CDR2 are DFQATT and SNEGSKA (reference sequence). V shed 0 bases and J 4 bases; nucleotides not matched to a gene: 8. The CDR3 DNA reads as TGCAGTGCTAGAGATCCCCTAGCGGGAGCTCCCACCGGGGAGCTGTTTTTT. Its translation: CSARDPLAGAPTGELFF.

This clonotype was seen only a few times. The CDR3 here is CAWTGTSDSPLHF. In DNA form, the CDR3 reads TGTGCCTGGACCGGGACGTCCGACTCACCCCTCCACTTT. The chain carries TRBV30 and TRBJ1-6, with D maybe TRBD1 (5 bases). CDR1 and CDR2 from the germline V gene are GTSNPN and SVGIG (reference sequence). Deletions cut 4 bases from V and 10 bases from J, with 14 bases between. The CDR3 runs to 13 residues.

This clonotype was detected a few times. The rearrangement links TRBV7-8 to TRBJ1-1; possible D gene TRBD1, 5 bases. The CDR3 consists of 15 residues. From germline, CDR1 is SGHVS and CDR2 FQNEAQ. The V and J ends lost 6 bases and 1 base respectively, with 15 bases between them. This CDR3 is CASREGRPGNTEAFF. CDR3 in DNA: TGTGCCAGCAGAGAGGGACGTCCGGGGAACACTGAAGCTTTCTTT.

The chain recombines TRBV5-1 with TRBJ2-7; 7 bases line up with TRBD1. This CDR3 is 14 amino acids long. After removal of 4 bases from V and 7 bases from J, the junction contained 11 bases not matched to a gene. CDR1 SGHRS and CDR2 YFSETQ come from the germline V gene. The DNA for the CDR3 is TGCGCCAGCAGCCTTTACGGACAGGCGTTGGAGCAGTACTTC. This translates into CASSLYGQALEQYF.